This T cell receptor beta chain was identified in a study of cytotoxic CD8 clonotypes in ibrutinib-treated CLL. About the research overall: Once patients had received a median roughly 11 months of treatment, range 6 to 36, response samples were obtained.

The method was immunoSEQ multiplex PCR; TCRdb's version includes in-frame clones alone and lacks a portion of them. Of approximately 350,000 clones detected, around 66% appear once; the ten largest clones hold 5% to 6.5%. The CDR3 is made up of 12 amino acids. With 7 bases removed from V and 5 bases from J, the gap between germline ends came to 11 bases. In this sample, this clone turned up a few times. The sequences come from PBMCs, collected after 36 months of ibrutinib treatment. The source of this sequence is a human donor with chronic lymphocytic leukemia. V usage is TRBV23-1 and J usage is TRBJ1-2; D is undetermined. TRBV23-1 carries the ORF label, with uncertain function. The CDR3 protein is CASTSGLYGYTF. The CDR3 DNA sequence: TGCGCCAGCACCTCGGGCCTGTATGGCTACACCTTC.